One and the same sample provided the 18 T cell receptor beta chains below, sequenced in a study of T cells in localized non-small cell lung cancer. Clones were read by immunoSEQ multiplex PCR, and TCRdb kept only the in-frame ones, dropping some. The sample shows 25,000 or so clones, just over 90% of them seen only once. The source was peripheral blood, collected before any cancer treatment. These receptors were taken from a woman aged 40-70 years with stage I lung adenocarcinoma.

The chain uses TRBV5-4 and TRBJ1-4, with 9 positions matching TRBD1. After removal of 7 bases from V and 5 bases from J, the junction contained 12 bases not matched to a gene. The CDR3 has 16 residues. CDR1 and CDR2 from the germline V gene are SGHNT and YYREEE (reference sequence). In nucleotides, the CDR3 is TGTGCCAGCGGAACGAAAACAGGGGGCGGCAATGAAAAACTGTTTTTT. The encoded protein is CASGTKTGGGNEKLFF.

The chain has TRBV28 and TRBJ2-3; a weak D match, TRBD2 (6 bases). This CDR3 comprises 16 residues. Trimming left V 4 bases short and J 2 bases short, with 16 bases between. Germline V gene lookup returns CDR1 MDHEN and CDR2 SYDVKM. This CDR3 reads CASSSPRSGDTDTQYF. CDR3 nucleotides: TGTGCCAGCAGTTCACCCCGTTCGGGAGACACAGATACGCAGTATTTT.

The V call is TRBV10-3, the J call TRBJ2-3, with D perhaps matching TRBD2 (6 bases). The CDR3 covers 16 residues. Trimming removed 3 bases at V and 1 base at J, with 14 bases between. In germline, CDR1 is ENHRY, CDR2 SYGVKD. CDR3 sequence (DNA): TGTGCCATCAGTGATATTAAGGCTAGCGGCACAGATACGCAGTATTTT. Amino acid sequence: CAISDIKASGTDTQYF.

This chain uses TRBV6-5 with TRBJ1-2; D gene uncertain. Germline V lookup: CDR1 MNHEY, CDR2 SVGAGI. The CDR3 is made up of 12 amino acids. The germline V and J ends were trimmed by 5 bases and 4 bases, with 8 bases remaining between them. CDR3 sequence (DNA): TGTGCCAGCAGTGGTACATTCTATGGCTACACCTTC. It is translated as CASSGTFYGYTF.

The chain recombines TRBV7-2 with TRBJ1-2, with TRBD1 as a possible D gene (5 bases). The germline gives CDR1 SGHTA, CDR2 FQGNSA. V lost 1 base and J lost 7, with 19 bases in between. The length of the CDR3 is 16 residues. This CDR3 is CASSLDPPLDNSGYTF. CDR3 DNA: TGTGCCAGCAGCTTAGATCCCCCGTTGGACAATAGTGGCTACACCTTC.

This sequence joins TRBV9 and TRBJ1-2; no definite D call. From germline, CDR1 is SGDLS and CDR2 YYNGEE. CDR3 length: 15 amino acids. V lost 0 bases, J lost 0 bases, and 9 bases lay in between. CDR3 protein: CASSVGGDSNYGYTF. DNA for the CDR3: TGTGCCAGCAGCGTAGGGGGAGATTCTAACTATGGCTACACCTTC.

The chain links TRBV10-2 to TRBJ1-2; D ambiguous. This CDR3 contains 13 residues. Germline V gene sequence: CDR1 WSHSY, CDR2 SAAADI. Trimming took 5 bases from V and 4 from J, leaving 11 bases between them. CDR3 region: CASSPAGSYGYTF. The CDR3 DNA is TGCGCCAGCAGTCCGGCAGGAAGCTATGGCTACACCTTC.

V and J are TRBV7-2 and TRBJ2-7; 7 nucleotides align to TRBD2. The CDR3 is made up of 17 amino acids. CDR1 and CDR2 from the germline V gene are SGHTA and FQGNSA. Trimming took 0 bases from V and 0 from J; bases not matched to a gene: 8. CDR3 DNA: TGTGCCAGCAGCTTAGCCTTAGCGGGTCGGGCCTCCTACGAGCAGTACTTC. Translating gives CASSLALAGRASYEQYF.

The chain joins TRBV19 to TRBJ2-1; 11 bases are a match to TRBD2. Germline loops: CDR1 LNHDA, CDR2 SQIVND (reference sequence). CDR3 length: 16 residues. J lost 4 bases, V lost 4 bases, and 6 bases had no gene match. The CDR3 DNA reads TGTGCCAGTAGTACCCTGACTAGCGGGAATTACAATGAGCAGTTCTTC. Its protein product is CASSTLTSGNYNEQFF.

CDR3 DNA sequence: TGTGCCATCAGTGAGAGGATTCAAGGGCCAGATACGCAGTATTTT. Protein sequence: CAISERIQGPDTQYF. The chain joins TRBV10-3 to TRBJ2-3; no reliable D call. With 2 bases removed from V and 4 bases from J, the gap between germline ends came to 13 bases. Germline V gene data show CDR1 as ENHRY and CDR2 as SYGVKD. This CDR3 contains 15 residues.

The rearrangement uses TRBV2 and TRBJ2-2, with unresolved D. The germline CDR1 and CDR2 sequences are SNHLY and FYNNEI. CDR3 size: 13 residues. The V gene lost 4 bases and the J gene lost 5 bases, with 8 bases spanning the gap. Written as DNA, the CDR3 is TGTGCCAGCAGTGCAGACCGGACCGGGGAGCTGTTTTTT. Amino acids: CASSADRTGELFF.

The chain combines TRBV6-6 with TRBJ2-2; TRBD1 agrees at 9 bases. Germline V gene sequence: CDR1 MNHNY, CDR2 SVGAGI (reference sequence). The junction had 8 bases not matched to a gene; V was cut back by 6 bases and J by 6 bases. The CDR3 runs to 15 residues. The CDR3 sequence is CASRLGTGNAGELFF. As DNA, the CDR3 is TGTGCCAGCAGACTTGGGACAGGGAATGCCGGGGAGCTGTTTTTT.

The V call is TRBV4-1, the J call TRBJ2-1, with D possibly being TRBD2 (5 bases). CDR1 and CDR2 (germline): MGHRA, YSYEKL. V lost 0 bases, J lost 4 bases, and 10 bases lay in between. The CDR3 contains 15 residues. In nucleotides, the CDR3 is TGCGCCAGCAGCCAAGACGGACTTTGGTACAATGAGCAGTTCTTC. Translated, it gives CASSQDGLWYNEQFF.

This clone was seen more than once but under ten times. The genes are TRBV25-1 and TRBJ1-4, with 8 bases that match TRBD1. With 1 base clipped from V and 1 base from J, the junction kept 2 bases outside the gene matches. CDR1 and CDR2 from the germline V gene are MGHDK and SYGVNS. The CDR3 consists of 16 residues. Here the CDR3 DNA reads TGTGCCAGCAGTGAATCGGGGACAGGAACTAATGAAAAACTGTTTTTT. Amino acid sequence: CASSESGTGTNEKLFF.

V usage is TRBV10-3 and J usage is TRBJ2-7, with 7 bases matching TRBD1. Germline V CDR1 and CDR2: ENHRY, SYGVKD. The CDR3 loop spans 13 amino acids. V dropped 6 bases and J dropped 5; count of bases not matched to a gene: 7. In nucleotides, the CDR3 is TGTGCCATCAGGAAACAGGGGTCCCACGAGCAGTACTTC. It encodes CAIRKQGSHEQYF.

The chain is built from TRBV4-3 and TRBJ2-7; D is ambiguous. Germline CDR1 LGHNA, CDR2 YSLEER. V was pared by 0 bases and J by 4 bases, with 10 bases between. The CDR3 consists of 14 residues. The CDR3 loop reads CASSQEFDFYEQYF. The CDR3 DNA reads as TGCGCCAGCAGCCAAGAGTTCGACTTTTACGAGCAGTACTTC.

This clone has more than one count but fewer than ten. The V gene is TRBV5-4, the J gene TRBJ1-5; a possible D gene is TRBD1 (5 bases). The V end lost 0 bases, the J end lost 5 bases, and 9 bases lay between the germline ends. The CDR3 sequence is 14 residues long. Germline assignment: CDR1 SGHNT and CDR2 YYREEE (reference sequence). CDR3 amino acids: CASSLEGSYQPQHF. CDR3 bases: TGTGCCAGCAGCTTGGAGGGGTCTTATCAGCCCCAGCATTTT.

The rearrangement links TRBV11-2 to TRBJ2-5; TRBD2 aligns across 12 bases. After removal of 5 bases from V and 5 bases from J, the junction contained 9 bases not matched to a gene. Germline V gene data show CDR1 as SGHAT and CDR2 as FQNNGV. CDR3 size: 16 residues. The CDR3 DNA follows: TGTGCCAGCAGCCCTAGGGTGACTAGCGGGAGTGAGACCCAGTACTTC. Protein: CASSPRVTSGSETQYF.